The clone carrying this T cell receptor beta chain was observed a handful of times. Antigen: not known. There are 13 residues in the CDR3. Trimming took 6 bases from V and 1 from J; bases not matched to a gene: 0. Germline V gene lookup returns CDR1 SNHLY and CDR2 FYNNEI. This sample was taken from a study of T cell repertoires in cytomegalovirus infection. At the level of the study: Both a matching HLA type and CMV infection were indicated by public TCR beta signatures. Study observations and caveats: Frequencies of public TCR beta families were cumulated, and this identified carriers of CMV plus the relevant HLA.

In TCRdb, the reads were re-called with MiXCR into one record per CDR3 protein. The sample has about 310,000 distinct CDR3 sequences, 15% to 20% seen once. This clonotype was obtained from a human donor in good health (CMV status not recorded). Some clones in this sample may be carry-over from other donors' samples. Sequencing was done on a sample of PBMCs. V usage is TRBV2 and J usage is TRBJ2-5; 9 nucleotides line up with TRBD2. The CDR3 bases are TGTGCCAGCAGGACTAGCGGCCAAGAGACCCAGTACTTC. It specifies CASRTSGQETQYF.